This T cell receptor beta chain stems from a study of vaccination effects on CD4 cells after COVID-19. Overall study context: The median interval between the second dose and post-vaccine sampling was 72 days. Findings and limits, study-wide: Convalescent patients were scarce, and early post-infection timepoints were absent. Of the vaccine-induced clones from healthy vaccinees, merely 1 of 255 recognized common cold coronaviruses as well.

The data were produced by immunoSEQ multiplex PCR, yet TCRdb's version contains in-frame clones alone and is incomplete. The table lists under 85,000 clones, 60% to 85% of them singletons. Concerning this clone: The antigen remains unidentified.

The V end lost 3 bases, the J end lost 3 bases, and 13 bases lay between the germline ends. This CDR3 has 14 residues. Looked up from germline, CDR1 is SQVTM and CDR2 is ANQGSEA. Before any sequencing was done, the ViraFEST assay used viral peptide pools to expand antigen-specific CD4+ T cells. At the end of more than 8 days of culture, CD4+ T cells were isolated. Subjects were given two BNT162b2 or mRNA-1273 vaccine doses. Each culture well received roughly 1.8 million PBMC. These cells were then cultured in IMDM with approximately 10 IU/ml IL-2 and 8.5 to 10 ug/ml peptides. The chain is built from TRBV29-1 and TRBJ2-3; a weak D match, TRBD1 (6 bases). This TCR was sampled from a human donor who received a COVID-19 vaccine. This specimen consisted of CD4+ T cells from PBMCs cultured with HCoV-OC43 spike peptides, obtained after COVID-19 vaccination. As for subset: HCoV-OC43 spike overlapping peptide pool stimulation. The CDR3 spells CSVDFRGITDTQYF. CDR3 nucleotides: TGCAGCGTTGATTTCAGGGGTATTACAGATACGCAGTATTTT.